These 25 T cell receptor beta chains were all obtained from the same sample, sequenced in a study of radiotherapy plus CTLA-4 blockade in lung cancer. Profiling relied on immunoSEQ multiplex PCR, and the TCRdb table lists in-frame clones only, not all of them. The table shows about 80,000 clones, with about 90% occurring only once. The sample in question was peripheral blood, obtained from a patient treated with radiotherapy plus ipilimumab. These receptor sequences come from a human donor with non-small cell lung cancer who had a partial response to radiotherapy plus ipilimumab.

This clone was seen once. The chain uses TRBV2 and TRBJ2-1, with D maybe TRBD2 (6 bases). This CDR3 contains 16 residues. V was clipped by 8 bases and J by 7 bases, with 24 bases between them. Per the germline V gene, CDR1 is SNHLY and CDR2 is FYNNEI. The DNA of the CDR3 is TGTGCCAGCGCCCGTCCGGGGGATACCTTAGGGAATGAGCAGTTCTTC. Its protein is CASARPGDTLGNEQFF.

The V and J genes are TRBV29-1 and TRBJ1-2, with D uncertain. Deletions cut 8 bases from V and 0 bases from J, with 10 bases between. The CDR3 runs 12 residues. The germline V gene has CDR1 SQVTM and CDR2 ANQGSEA. CDR3 sequence: CSPYASNYGYTF. CDR3 DNA: TGCAGCCCCTACGCCTCTAACTATGGCTACACCTTC.

This clone was detected a few times. The chain links TRBV28 to TRBJ1-6; D not certain. This CDR3 has 16 residues. Deletions cut 3 bases from V and 5 bases from J, with 14 bases between. Germline V gene data show CDR1 as MDHEN and CDR2 as SYDVKM. CDR3 DNA sequence: TGTGCCAGCAGTTTTGTGGGTTTTGGGCATAATTCACCCCTCCACTTT. Amino acid sequence: CASSFVGFGHNSPLHF.

This sequence joins TRBV4-1 and TRBJ1-3; 11 bases line up with TRBD1. V lost 5 bases, J lost 3 bases, and 3 bases stayed unmatched. The CDR3 spans 15 residues. The germline CDR1 and CDR2 sequences are MGHRA and YSYEKL. DNA of the CDR3: TGCGCCAGCAGCGCGGACAGGGGGCATGGAAACACCATATATTTT. Translating it yields CASSADRGHGNTIYF.

This clone came up once. The V and J genes are TRBV7-2 and TRBJ2-3; weak D call: TRBD1 (5 bases). Looked up from germline, CDR1 is SGHTA and CDR2 is FQGNSA. CDR3 length equals 16 residues. V was cut by 1 base and J by 2 bases, with 13 bases left in between. CDR3 in DNA: TGTGCCAGCAGCTTAGAAGGAAACAGGCCCACAGATACGCAGTATTTT. As protein: CASSLEGNRPTDTQYF.

V and J are TRBV14 and TRBJ2-7; 11 bases agree with TRBD1. The germline V gene encodes CDR1 SGHDN and CDR2 FVKESK. J gave up 6 bases and V 4 bases, and 11 bases lay outside the gene matches. The CDR3 length is 16 residues. This chain's CDR3 is CASSRTLGQGVIEQYF. The CDR3 DNA sequence: TGTGCCAGCAGCCGGACGTTGGGACAGGGGGTGATCGAGCAGTACTTC.

This clone was observed a single time. Other DNA sequences in the sample encode the same CDR3. This chain connects TRBV6-1 to TRBJ2-7; tentatively, D is TRBD2 (5 bases). CDR1 is MNHNS and CDR2 is SASEGT in the germline V gene. Trimming removed 1 base from V and 1 base from J, with 8 bases in between. The CDR3 spans 14 residues. The DNA for the CDR3 is TGTGCCAGCAGTGAAGGAGGGCTTTCCTACGAGCAGTACTTC. It specifies CASSEGGLSYEQYF.

The V gene is TRBV30, the J gene TRBJ1-1, with unresolved D. Trimming took off 5 bases at V and 1 base at J, with 11 bases between the two ends. The CDR3 totals 13 residues. Germline loops: CDR1 GTSNPN, CDR2 SVGIG (reference sequence). The CDR3, as DNA: TGTGCCTGGGAAGGCGCAGGGAACACTGAAGCTTTCTTT. Protein sequence: CAWEGAGNTEAFF.

The sample holds one count of this clone. V usage is TRBV28 and J usage is TRBJ2-1; the match to TRBD1 covers 9 bases. The V gene end was trimmed by 6 bases and the J gene end by 9 bases; junction bases not matched to a gene: 6. CDR3 size: 13 residues. CDR1 and CDR2 (germline): MDHEN, SYDVKM. CDR3 in amino acids: CASSLDRGSEQFF. CDR3 nucleotides: TGTGCCAGCAGCTTGGACAGGGGAAGTGAGCAGTTCTTC.

The chain links TRBV20-1 to TRBJ2-5, with TRBD2 as a possible D gene (5 bases). The V and J ends lost 6 bases and 6 bases respectively, with 11 bases between them. The germline gives CDR1 DFQATT, CDR2 SNEGSKA (reference sequence). The CDR3 has 11 amino acids. This chain's CDR3 is CSAGEGQTQYF. Here the CDR3 DNA reads TGCAGTGCCGGGGAAGGGCAGACCCAGTACTTC.

The V and J genes are TRBV18 and TRBJ1-1; TRBD1 aligns across 8 bases. Germline V gene sequence: CDR1 KGHSH, CDR2 LQKENI. The ends lost 0 bases at V and 4 bases at J; junction bases unmatched: 10. This CDR3 is 17 amino acids long. The CDR3 spells CASSPPDRVISGTEAFF. The CDR3 DNA is TGTGCCAGCTCACCACCGGACAGGGTAATTTCGGGCACTGAAGCTTTCTTT.

This clone was counted a few times. This chain joins TRBV19 and TRBJ1-4; 9 bases map to TRBD1. CDR3 length equals 13 residues. The V gene end was trimmed by 8 bases and the J gene end by 11 bases; junction bases not matched to a gene: 9. The germline V gene has CDR1 LNHDA and CDR2 SQIVND (reference sequence). This chain's CDR3 is CASQAGTGTKLFF. CDR3 nucleotide sequence: TGTGCCAGTCAAGCCGGGACAGGGACCAAACTGTTTTTT.

The chain carries TRBV7-9 and TRBJ1-3; 8 bases align to TRBD1. Unmatched junction bases numbered 3, after V lost 5 bases and J lost 3 bases. The CDR3 is 14 amino acids. The germline gives CDR1 SEHNR, CDR2 FQNEAQ (reference sequence). DNA for the CDR3: TGTGCCAGCAGCCAGGACAGGGATGGAAACACCATATATTTT. This translates into CASSQDRDGNTIYF. The variable domain in full, completed from reference TRBV7-9 and TRBJ1-3, reads DTGVSQNPRHKITKRGQNVTFRCDPISEHNRLYWYRQTLGQGPEFLTYFQNEAQLEKSRLLSDRFSAERPKGSFSTLEIQRTEQGDSAMYLCASSQDRDGNTIYFGEGSWLTVV.

V usage is TRBV5-1 and J usage is TRBJ1-1; no clear D. This CDR3 contains 14 residues. The V gene lost 0 bases and the J gene lost 1 base, with 7 bases spanning the gap. In germline, CDR1 is SGHRS, CDR2 YFSETQ. CDR3 sequence reads: CASSLDGPNTEAFF. The DNA for the CDR3 is TGCGCCAGCAGCTTGGATGGGCCGAACACTGAAGCTTTCTTT.

The chain carries TRBV9 and TRBJ1-2, with 7 bases that match TRBD1. This CDR3 region has 15 residues. J gave up 8 bases and V 0 bases, and 10 bases lay outside the gene matches. CDR1 is SGDLS and CDR2 is YYNGEE in the germline V gene. CDR3 coding DNA: TGTGCCAGCAGCGTAGGCTGGGACAGCCTGGGAGGCTACACCTTC. Its protein is CASSVGWDSLGGYTF. Filled out from reference TRBV9 and TRBJ1-2, the complete variable domain reads DSGVTQTPKHLITATGQRVTLRCSPRSGDLSVYWYQQSLDQGLQFLIQYYNGEERAKGNILERFSAQQFPDLHSELNLSSLELGDSALYFCASSVGWDSLGGYTFGSGTRLTVV.

In this sample, this clone turned up a few times. The chain links TRBV18 to TRBJ2-2; D not resolved. Trimming took off 3 bases at V and 7 bases at J, with 15 bases between the two ends. The germline gives CDR1 KGHSH, CDR2 LQKENI. The length of the CDR3 is 15 residues. For the CDR3, the DNA is TGTGCCAGCTCACCTATCCGGAGCACTTTCGGGGAGCTGTTTTTT. Protein product: CASSPIRSTFGELFF.

V is TRBV28 and J is TRBJ2-3, with D maybe TRBD1 (6 bases). The CDR3 loop spans 16 amino acids. V was trimmed by 1 base and J by 2 bases, leaving 13 bases between them. The germline V gene has CDR1 MDHEN and CDR2 SYDVKM. The CDR3, as DNA: TGTGCCAGCAGTTTATCCTCGGCAGGGGACACAGATACGCAGTATTTT. Protein sequence: CASSLSSAGDTDTQYF.

J is TRBJ2-6 and V is TRBV19; TRBD1 aligns across 8 bases. CDR3 size: 16 residues. The germline CDR1 and CDR2 sequences are LNHDA and SQIVND (reference sequence). Trimming took 4 bases from V and 4 from J; bases not matched to a gene: 6. Written as DNA, the CDR3 is TGTGCCAGTAGTAGTTGGACAGGGATGGGGGCCAACGTCCTGACTTTC. It is translated as CASSSWTGMGANVLTF.

This clone was observed a single time. The chain uses TRBV2 and TRBJ2-5; D uncertain. The CDR3 length is 11 residues. In germline, CDR1 is SNHLY, CDR2 FYNNEI. V lost 7 bases and J 5 bases, leaving 8 bases between the germline ends. CDR3 loop: CASTEYETQYF. In DNA form, the CDR3 reads TGTGCCAGCACCGAGTACGAGACCCAGTACTTC.

The V and J genes are TRBV28 and TRBJ1-6, with unresolved D. The V end was cut by 8 bases, the J end by 15 bases, with 17 bases between. Germline V CDR1 and CDR2: MDHEN, SYDVKM. The CDR3 totals 12 residues. CDR3 nucleotides: TGTGCCAGCCTCAGTGGATCCGGGATCCTCCACTTT. Translation gives CASLSGSGILHF.

V and J are TRBV6-1 and TRBJ2-3; 8 bases are shared with TRBD1. Looked up from germline, CDR1 is MNHNS and CDR2 is SASEGT. CDR3 length: 17 residues. Germline trimming cut 1 base from V and 1 base from J; bases unmatched to any gene: 7. In DNA, the CDR3 is TGTGCCAGCAGTGAAGAGGTTCAGGGGGCTGGCACAGATACGCAGTATTTT. Protein product: CASSEEVQGAGTDTQYF.

The chain combines TRBV30 with TRBJ2-1, with D possibly being TRBD1 (6 bases). This CDR3 is built from 14 residues. V was clipped by 8 bases and J by 6 bases, with 20 bases between them. Germline CDR1 GTSNPN, CDR2 SVGIG (reference sequence). DNA of the CDR3: TGTGCCGGGGACAAAGTGGGTAGGGTCAATGAGCAGTTCTTC. Its protein product is CAGDKVGRVNEQFF.

This chain links TRBV19 with TRBJ2-5, with 8 nucleotides matching TRBD2. Germline CDR1 reads LNHDA; CDR2 reads SQIVND (reference sequence). The V gene end was trimmed by 6 bases and the J gene end by 2 bases; junction bases not matched to a gene: 5. This CDR3 spans 14 amino acids. CDR3 residues: CASSPAGGQETQYF. The CDR3 DNA reads as TGTGCCAGTAGCCCCGCGGGGGGACAAGAGACCCAGTACTTC.

In this sample, this clone turned up once. The chain recombines TRBV5-1 with TRBJ2-3; no reliable D call. In germline, CDR1 is SGHRS, CDR2 YFSETQ. V lost 0 bases and J lost 6, with 5 bases in between. The CDR3 totals 12 residues. The CDR3 DNA reads as TGCGCCAGCAGCTTGGGTCGGGATACGCAGTATTTT. Translating it yields CASSLGRDTQYF.

This chain joins TRBV6-1 and TRBJ2-5; no clear D. The CDR3 loop spans 12 amino acids. Trimming took 4 bases from V and 2 from J, leaving 5 bases between them. CDR1 and CDR2 (germline): MNHNS, SASEGT. The CDR3 loop is CASSGPQETQYF. CDR3 in DNA: TGTGCCAGCAGTGGGCCTCAAGAGACCCAGTACTTC.